This is a list of T cell receptor beta chains from one sample in a study of shared T cell receptors in the human thymus. The data were produced by immunoSEQ multiplex PCR, yet TCRdb's version contains in-frame clones alone and is incomplete. The sample gives hundreds of thousands of clones, roughly 86% of which show up once; about 0.0094% is in the top ten. This sample was shared with a second study, whose subject was human thymus T cells.

The sequencing input was thymocytes. The receptors derive from a boy less than two years old with a congenital heart defect. CDR3s include the opening cysteine and the closing phenylalanine or tryptophan. The order of the fields is CDR3 protein, CDR3 DNA, D gene, V gene, J gene, clone size. A D gene is named only where the DNA matches it firmly. Only part of the rows carry a size: once, few, many, or a class if the clone is expanded.

CASGQVKNNSPLHF	TGTGCCAGCGGTCAGGTCAAAAATAATTCACCCCTCCACTTT	.	TRBV28	TRBJ1-6	.
CASSLEGLAGAFLGDEQYF	TGTGCCAGCAGCTTAGAGGGCCTAGCGGGGGCCTTCCTGGGGGACGAGCAGTACTTC	TRBD2	TRBV7-2	TRBJ2-7	.
CASSQPPQLLNDTDTQYF	TGTGCCAGCAGCCAACCTCCCCAACTATTAAACGACACAGATACGCAGTATTTT	.	TRBV5-6	TRBJ2-3	once
CASSLVASGNGRLEQYF	TGTGCCAGCAGCTTAGTTGCTAGCGGGAATGGGCGTCTCGAGCAGTACTTC	TRBD2	TRBV7-9	TRBJ2-7	.
CASLTSIGGISPLHF	TGTGCCAGCCTGACCAGTATTGGCGGGATTTCACCCCTCCACTTT	.	TRBV28	TRBJ1-6	.
CTRDRVNEQYF	TGTACCCGGGACAGGGTGAACGAGCAGTACTTC	TRBD1	TRBV20-1	TRBJ2-7	.
CASSLLAGMGTEAFF	TGTGCCAGCAGTTTACTAGCGGGGATGGGCACTGAAGCTTTCTTT	.	TRBV27	TRBJ1-1	few
CASSARAFF	TGTGCCAGCAGCGCCCGCGCCTTCTTC	.	TRBV7-8	TRBJ2-1	.
CSVSRTYNEQFF	TGCAGCGTTTCCAGGACCTACAATGAGCAGTTCTTC	.	TRBV29-1	TRBJ2-1	.
CASSSPREQFF	TGTGCCAGCAGTTCGCCTAGAGAGCAGTTCTTC	.	TRBV6-5	TRBJ2-1	.
CASKDGQSSQETQYF	TGTGCCAGCAAAGACGGACAGAGCTCCCAAGAGACCCAGTACTTC	.	TRBV6-1	TRBJ2-5	.
CASSLGGTGANYGYTF	TGTGCCAGCAGCTTAGGCGGGACAGGGGCAAACTATGGCTACACCTTC	TRBD1	TRBV7-9	TRBJ1-2	.
CASSYKGGSMGEKLFF	TGTGCCAGCAGTTACAAAGGGGGAAGTATGGGTGAAAAACTGTTTTTT	.	TRBV6-6	TRBJ1-4	.
CASPHRQDMNTEAFF	TGTGCCAGTCCTCACAGGCAGGACATGAACACTGAAGCTTTCTTT	.	TRBV13	TRBJ1-1	once
CASSMGTGELFF	TGTGCCAGCAGTATGGGAACAGGGGAACTGTTTTTT	TRBD1	TRBV6-5	TRBJ1-4	.
CASSLWDREGNQPQHF	TGCGCCAGCAGCCTATGGGACAGGGAGGGCAATCAGCCCCAGCATTTT	TRBD1	TRBV4-1	TRBJ1-5	.
CASSNQTGGNNSPLHF	TGTGCCAGCAGCAATCAGACAGGGGGCAATAATTCACCCCTCCACTTT	TRBD1	TRBV7-9	TRBJ1-6	few
CASSDRGRNNEQFF	TGTGCCAGCAGCGACAGGGGTCGGAACAATGAGCAGTTCTTC	TRBD1	TRBV27	TRBJ2-1	once
CSVERQRYGYTF	TGCAGCGTTGAACGACAGCGCTATGGCTACACCTTC	.	TRBV29-1	TRBJ1-2	.
CSVVRGTGNTIYF	TGCAGCGTTGTACGAGGGACTGGAAACACCATATATTTT	.	TRBV29-1	TRBJ1-3	few
CAWSPRESGEKLFF	TGTGCCTGGAGTCCCAGGGAATCGGGTGAAAAACTGTTTTTT	.	TRBV30	TRBJ1-4	.
CASSQDVWQGGNQPQHF	TGCGCCAGCAGCCAAGATGTTTGGCAGGGTGGCAATCAGCCCCAGCATTTT	.	TRBV4-1	TRBJ1-5	.
CASSQPGQPYNEQFF	TGCGCCAGCAGCCAACCGGGACAGCCATACAATGAGCAGTTCTTC	TRBD1	TRBV4-3	TRBJ2-1	.
CASSVGVGGVRETQYF	TGTGCCAGCAGCGTAGGGGTTGGAGGGGTCCGCGAGACCCAGTACTTC	.	TRBV9	TRBJ2-5	.
CASSLKFAGVSADTQYF	TGTGCCAGCAGCTTGAAGTTCGCAGGGGTTAGTGCAGATACGCAGTATTTT	.	TRBV5-6	TRBJ2-3	.
CASSPSGNEMNTEAFF	TGTGCCAGCTCACCATCCGGGAACGAAATGAACACTGAAGCTTTCTTT	.	TRBV18	TRBJ1-1	.
CASSPGLAKETQYF	TGTGCCAGCAGTCCGGGACTAGCAAAAGAGACCCAGTACTTC	TRBD2	TRBV27	TRBJ2-5	.
CASSQVVRGYEQYF	TGCGCCAGCAGCCAAGTCGTCAGGGGCTACGAGCAGTACTTC	.	TRBV4-1	TRBJ2-7	few
CASSLTASGGTSNTGELFF	TGTGCCAGCAGCTTAACCGCTAGCGGGGGGACCTCGAACACCGGGGAGCTGTTTTTT	TRBD2	TRBV7-8	TRBJ2-2	.
CASSGGEETQYF	TGTGCCAGCAGCGGGGGCGAAGAGACCCAGTACTTC	.	TRBV5-6	TRBJ2-5	.
CASRKEGQGANTGELFF	TGTGCCAGCAGGAAGGAGGGCCAGGGAGCCAACACCGGGGAGCTGTTTTTT	.	TRBV13	TRBJ2-2	once
CASSQAGGTEQYF	TGCGCCAGCAGCCAAGCGGGGGGGACCGAGCAGTACTTC	TRBD2	TRBV4-3	TRBJ2-7	.
CASSGAGGGETQYF	TGTGCCAGCAGTGGGGCCGGGGGGGGAGAGACCCAGTACTTC	TRBD2	TRBV6-4	TRBJ2-5	.
CASSLGLAGSYEQYF	TGCGCCAGCAGCTTGGGACTAGCGGGCTCCTACGAGCAGTACTTC	TRBD2	TRBV5-1	TRBJ2-7	.
CASSPPRDRASNTEAFF	TGTGCCAGCTCACCACCGCGAGACAGGGCCTCGAACACTGAAGCTTTCTTT	TRBD1	TRBV18	TRBJ1-1	few
CAWNAREPDYNEQFF	TGTGCCTGGAATGCGCGGGAACCGGATTACAATGAGCAGTTCTTC	.	TRBV30	TRBJ2-1	once
CAWQTPVPRGEGTDTQYF	TGTGCCTGGCAAACTCCCGTCCCCAGGGGGGAAGGCACAGATACGCAGTATTTT	.	TRBV30	TRBJ2-3	.
CASSGNRDQETQYF	TGTGCCAGCAGCGGAAACAGGGACCAAGAGACCCAGTACTTC	.	TRBV9	TRBJ2-5	.
CSASRDRGVNTEAFF	TGCAGCGCCAGCCGGGACAGGGGAGTGAACACTGAAGCTTTCTTT	TRBD1	TRBV29-1	TRBJ1-1	.
CASSPEAHQRVSSYNEQFF	TGTGCCAGCAGCCCGGAAGCCCATCAGCGGGTCAGCTCCTACAATGAGCAGTTCTTC	.	TRBV7-8	TRBJ2-1	.
CASSYLPAGWWGEKLFF	TGTGCCAGCAGCTACCTACCCGCAGGGTGGTGGGGCGAAAAACTGTTTTTT	.	TRBV7-6	TRBJ1-4	.
CASSLYSVQGEDEKLFF	TGTGCCAGCAGTTTGTACTCTGTGCAGGGCGAGGATGAAAAACTGTTTTTT	.	TRBV28	TRBJ1-4	.
CASRAGTSGNTGELFF	TGTGCCAGCAGGGCAGGGACTAGCGGGAACACCGGGGAGCTGTTTTTT	TRBD2	TRBV28	TRBJ2-2	.
CASSAHRVGNTEAFF	TGTGCCAGCAGCGCCCACAGGGTTGGGAACACTGAAGCTTTCTTT	.	TRBV11-1	TRBJ1-1	.
CASSQARWARGTQYF	TGCGCCAGCAGCCAAGCTCGCTGGGCCCGGGGGACCCAGTACTTC	.	TRBV4-3	TRBJ2-5	.
CASSSGQGFANQPQHF	TGTGCCAGCAGCTCGGGACAGGGGTTTGCCAATCAGCCCCAGCATTTT	TRBD1	TRBV7-8	TRBJ1-5	.
CASSSTGDPKDTQYF	TGTGCCAGCAGTTCCACGGGGGATCCGAAGGATACGCAGTATTTT	.	TRBV2	TRBJ2-3	.
CASSLAVSKNIQYF	TGTGCCAGCAGCTTGGCCGTCTCCAAAAACATTCAGTACTTC	.	TRBV5-4	TRBJ2-4	.
CASSQDRETSGGRGDTQYF	TGCGCCAGCAGCCAAGATCGGGAGACTAGCGGGGGGAGAGGAGATACGCAGTATTTT	TRBD2	TRBV4-1	TRBJ2-3	.
CASSPRGRNTEAFF	TGTGCCAGCAGTCCCAGGGGGAGAAACACTGAAGCTTTCTTT	TRBD1	TRBV27	TRBJ1-1	.